The rows below give T cell receptor beta chains drawn from one sample of a study of Ad26.COV2.S vaccination and SARS-CoV-2 variants. Here immunoSEQ multiplex PCR was the method, and the copy in TCRdb shows in-frame clones only, minus some. The repertoire has about 320,000 clones, around 84% of them found once; the top ten carry more than 1.5%. The sample in question was peripheral blood, obtained in a trial of Ad26.COV2.S vaccine versus placebo. Every receptor here comes from a person aged 18-60 years who received the Ad26.COV2.S COVID-19 vaccine or a placebo. Both conserved end residues are trimmed from each CDR3.

V: TRBV7-3; CDR3: ASSLDGLRGNTGELF
V: TRBV6-1; CDR3: ASREGNNQPQH
V: TRBV6-2/TRBV6-3; CDR3: ASSPRQVRGEAF
V: TRBV6-5; CDR3: ASSRPMNTEAF
V: TRBV7-6; CDR3: ASSQGQGASGELF
V: TRBV14; CDR3: ASSHGLRMNSPLH
V: TRBV11-2; CDR3: ASSLTGQTSSGNTIY
V: TRBV4-1; CDR3: ASSQYRGDSTEKLF
V: TRBV19; CDR3: ASSIRGGGPAYEQY
V: TRBV12-3/TRBV12-4; CDR3: ASSGQGSPLH
V: TRBV5-1; CDR3: ASSLDRARDTEAF
V: TRBV4-2; CDR3: ASSQARKSGGPADTQY
V: TRBV4-1; CDR3: ASSHTPGQEAF
V: TRBV7-9; CDR3: ASSRGGQLPYEQY
V: TRBV6-5; CDR3: ASSRTGAASYEQY
V: TRBV5-1; CDR3: ASSYGQGENGYNEQF
V: TRBV9; CDR3: ASSGSWSGGNEQF
V: TRBV7-9; CDR3: ASSLPPFTTGRGELF
V: TRBV4-3; CDR3: ASSQTLGRNEQF
V: TRBV5-4; CDR3: ASSKGTSGGLNEQF
V: TRBV30; CDR3: AWSVLRSGGGEQY
V: TRBV6-5; CDR3: ASSSQRTGSYEQY
V: TRBV3-1/TRBV3-2; CDR3: ASSLNRATFLSGANVLT
V: TRBV12-5; CDR3: ASGFGTVNEQF
V: TRBV6-6; CDR3: ASHRDSYEQY
V: TRBV4-3; CDR3: ASSQGSGGRTGELF
V: TRBV3-1/TRBV3-2; CDR3: ASSQGWAQKGTEAF
V: TRBV19; CDR3: ASSRTGDYSGNTIY
V: TRBV5-4; CDR3: ASSLVDLGGTEAF
V: TRBV7-9; CDR3: ASSLELENHPGGYT
V: TRBV5-1; CDR3: ASSLGAGNTEAF
V: TRBV11-2; CDR3: ASTGGHSDTQY
V: TRBV4-3; CDR3: ASSQERIADTDTQY
V: TRBV30; CDR3: AWSVAVVTDTQY
V: TRBV9; CDR3: ASSAGGTLSSYEQY
V: TRBV9; CDR3: ASSSGQGETEAF
V: TRBV18; CDR3: ASAPIRGDNNQPQH
V: TRBV2; CDR3: ASSRLAGGREQY
V: TRBV2; CDR3: ASRDTGDFTEAF
V: TRBV10-2; CDR3: ASSLGFRTDTQY
V: TRBV9; CDR3: ASSVATGGANVLT
V: TRBV6-5; CDR3: ASSSGRIADEQY
V: TRBV7-2; CDR3: ASSLKGGVGETQY
V: TRBV7-2; CDR3: ASSLYLSQGDYEQY
V: TRBV7-9; CDR3: ASSPTGPGANVLT